What follows describes a single TCR beta chain. This table comes from immunoSEQ multiplex PCR, and its TCRdb copy is limited to in-frame clones, with some not included. The table records 1.5 million to 2.5 million clones, less than 95% of them present only once. These data are taken from a study of shared clonotypes between healthy human individuals. Naive CD8 cells, CD45RO-negative and positively selected for CCR7, excluded terminally differentiated effector memory CD45RA+ cells. The CDR3 is 15 amino acids. CDR1 and CDR2 from the germline V gene are SEHNR and FQNEAQ (reference sequence). V gave up 1 base and J gave up 4 bases; unmatched junction bases: 5.

Sample: naive CD8+ T cells sorted from blood. This chain joins TRBV7-9 and TRBJ2-5, with 8 bases matching TRBD2. This sequence originates from a man in his late teens or twenties in good health. The DNA for the CDR3 is TGTGCCAGCAGCTTAGTGGGTCTAGCGGGAGAGACCCAGTACTTC. It translates to CASSLVGLAGETQYF.